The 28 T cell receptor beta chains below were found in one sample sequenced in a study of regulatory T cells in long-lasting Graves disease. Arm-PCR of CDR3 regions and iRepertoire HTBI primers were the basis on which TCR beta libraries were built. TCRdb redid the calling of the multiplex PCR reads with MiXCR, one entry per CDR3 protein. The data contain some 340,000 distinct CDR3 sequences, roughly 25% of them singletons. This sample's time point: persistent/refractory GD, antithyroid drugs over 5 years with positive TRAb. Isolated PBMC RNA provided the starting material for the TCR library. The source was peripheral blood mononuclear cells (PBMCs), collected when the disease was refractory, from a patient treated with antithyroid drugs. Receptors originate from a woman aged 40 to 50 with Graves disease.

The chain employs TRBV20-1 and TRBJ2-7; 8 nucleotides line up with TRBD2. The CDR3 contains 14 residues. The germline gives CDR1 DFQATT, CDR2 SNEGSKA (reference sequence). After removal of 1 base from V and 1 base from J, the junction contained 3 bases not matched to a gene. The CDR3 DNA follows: TGCAGTGCTAGAGGGGCTAGCGGGTCCTACGAGCAGTACTTC. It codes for CSARGASGSYEQYF.

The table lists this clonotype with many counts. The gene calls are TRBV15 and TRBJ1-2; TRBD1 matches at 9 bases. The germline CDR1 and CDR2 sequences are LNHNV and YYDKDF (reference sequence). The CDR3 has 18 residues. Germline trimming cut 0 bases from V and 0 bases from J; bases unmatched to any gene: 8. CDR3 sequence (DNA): TGTGCCACCAGCAGAGATATAACAGGGGGCGCTTCTAACTATGGCTACACCTTC. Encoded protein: CATSRDITGGASNYGYTF.

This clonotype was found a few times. In DNA form, the CDR3 reads TGTGCCAGCAAACCGGGACCGAGGCAGCCCCAGCATTTT. This translates into CASKPGPRQPQHF. The chain recombines TRBV6-1 with TRBJ1-5, with a possible D match to TRBD1 (5 bases). The CDR3 spans 13 residues. Germline CDR1 reads MNHNS; CDR2 reads SASEGT. Trimming shortened V by 7 bases and J by 7 bases, and 14 bases separated the two germline ends.

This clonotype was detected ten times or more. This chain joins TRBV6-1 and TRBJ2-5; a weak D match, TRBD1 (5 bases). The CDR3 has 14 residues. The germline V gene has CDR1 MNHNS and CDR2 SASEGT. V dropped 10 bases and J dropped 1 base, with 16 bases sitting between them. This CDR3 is CATKLGQGQETQYF. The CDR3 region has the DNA TGTGCCACCAAGTTGGGGCAGGGCCAAGAGACCCAGTACTTC.

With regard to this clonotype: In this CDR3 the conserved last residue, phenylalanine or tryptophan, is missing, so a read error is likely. CDR3 sequence (DNA): TGTGCCAGCAGTTACATGGCAGGGAGGGACTATGGCTACACCCTC. Its translation: CASSYMAGRDYGYTL. The V and J genes are TRBV6-5 and TRBJ1-2, with D possibly matching TRBD1 (5 bases). Trimming stripped 2 bases from V and 3 bases from J, with 13 bases between. CDR1 and CDR2 (germline): MNHEY, SVGAGI. The CDR3 length is 15 residues.

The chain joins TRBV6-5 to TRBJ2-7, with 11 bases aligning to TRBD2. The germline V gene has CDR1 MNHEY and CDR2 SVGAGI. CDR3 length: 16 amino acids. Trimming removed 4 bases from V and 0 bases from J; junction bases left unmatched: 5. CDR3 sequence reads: CASSSPGTSGSYEQYF. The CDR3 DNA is TGTGCCAGCAGTTCACCCGGGACTAGCGGCTCCTACGAGCAGTACTTC.

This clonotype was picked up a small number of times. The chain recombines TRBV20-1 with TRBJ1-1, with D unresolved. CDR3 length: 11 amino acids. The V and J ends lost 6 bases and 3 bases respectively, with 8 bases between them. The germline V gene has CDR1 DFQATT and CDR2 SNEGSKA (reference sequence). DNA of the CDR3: TGCAGTGCCGGGATTTACACTGAAGCTTTCTTT. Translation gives CSAGIYTEAFF.

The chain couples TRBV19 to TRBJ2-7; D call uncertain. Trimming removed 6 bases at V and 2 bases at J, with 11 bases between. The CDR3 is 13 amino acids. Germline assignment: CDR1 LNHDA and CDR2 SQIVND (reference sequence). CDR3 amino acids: CASSWRDTYEQYF. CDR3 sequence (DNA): TGTGCCAGTAGCTGGAGAGACACCTACGAGCAGTACTTC.

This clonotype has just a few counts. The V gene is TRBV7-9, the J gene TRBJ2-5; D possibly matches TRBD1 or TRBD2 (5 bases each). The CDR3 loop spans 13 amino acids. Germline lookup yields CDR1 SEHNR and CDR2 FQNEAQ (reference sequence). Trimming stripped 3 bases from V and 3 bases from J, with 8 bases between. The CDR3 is CASSLGPKETQYF. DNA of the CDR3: TGTGCCAGCAGCTTGGGACCTAAAGAGACCCAGTACTTC.

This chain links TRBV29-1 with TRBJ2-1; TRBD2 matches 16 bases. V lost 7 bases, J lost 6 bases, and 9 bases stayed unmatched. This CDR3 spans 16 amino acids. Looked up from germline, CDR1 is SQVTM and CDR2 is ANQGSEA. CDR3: CSAQGTSGRVGNEQFF. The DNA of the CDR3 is TGCAGCGCCCAAGGGACTAGCGGGAGGGTAGGCAATGAGCAGTTCTTC.

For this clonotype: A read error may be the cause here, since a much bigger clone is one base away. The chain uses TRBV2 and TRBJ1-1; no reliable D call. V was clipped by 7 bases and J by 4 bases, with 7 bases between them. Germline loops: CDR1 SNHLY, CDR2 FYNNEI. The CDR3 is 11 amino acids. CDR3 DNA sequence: TGTGCCAGCATAAGGCCCACTGAAGCTTTCTTT. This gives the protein CASIRPTEAFF.

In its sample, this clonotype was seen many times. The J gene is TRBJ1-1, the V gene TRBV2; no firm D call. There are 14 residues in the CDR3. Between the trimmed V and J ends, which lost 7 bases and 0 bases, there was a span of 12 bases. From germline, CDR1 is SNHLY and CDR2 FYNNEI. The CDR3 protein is CASIGRSMNTEAFF. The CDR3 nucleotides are TGTGCCAGCATTGGTCGGTCCATGAACACTGAAGCTTTCTTT.

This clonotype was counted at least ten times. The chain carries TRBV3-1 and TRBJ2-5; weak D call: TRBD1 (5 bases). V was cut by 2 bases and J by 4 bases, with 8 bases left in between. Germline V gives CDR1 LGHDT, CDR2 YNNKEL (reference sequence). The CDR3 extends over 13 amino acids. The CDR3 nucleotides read TGTGCCAGCAGCCAAAGGGGAAGAGAGACCCAGTACTTC. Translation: CASSQRGRETQYF.

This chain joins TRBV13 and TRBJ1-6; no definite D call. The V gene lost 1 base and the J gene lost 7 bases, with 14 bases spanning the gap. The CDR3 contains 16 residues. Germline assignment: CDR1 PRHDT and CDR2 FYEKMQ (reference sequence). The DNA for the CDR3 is TGTGCCAGCAGCTTAGCCCCGTACAGTAGAAATTCACCCCTCCACTTT. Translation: CASSLAPYSRNSPLHF.

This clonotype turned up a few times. Here the CDR3 reads CASSVGQVHQPQHF. CDR3 bases: TGTGCCAGCAGCGTCGGACAGGTACATCAGCCCCAGCATTTT. The rearrangement links TRBV9 to TRBJ1-5, with TRBD1 identical over 7 bases. The J segment lost 5 bases and the V segment lost 2 bases, leaving 4 bases of the junction unmatched. Germline V lookup: CDR1 SGDLS, CDR2 YYNGEE. This CDR3 has 14 amino acids.

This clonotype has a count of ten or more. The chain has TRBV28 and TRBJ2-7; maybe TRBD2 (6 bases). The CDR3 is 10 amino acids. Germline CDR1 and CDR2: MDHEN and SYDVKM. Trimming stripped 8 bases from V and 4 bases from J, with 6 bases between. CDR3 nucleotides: TGTGCCAGCGGGACTTACGAGCAGTACTTC. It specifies CASGTYEQYF. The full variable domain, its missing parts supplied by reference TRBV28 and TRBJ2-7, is DVKVTQSSRYLVKRTGEKVFLECVQDMDHENMFWYRQDPGLGLRLIYFSYDVKMKEKGDIPEGYSVSREKKERFSLILESASTNQTSMYLCASGTYEQYFGPGTRLTVT.

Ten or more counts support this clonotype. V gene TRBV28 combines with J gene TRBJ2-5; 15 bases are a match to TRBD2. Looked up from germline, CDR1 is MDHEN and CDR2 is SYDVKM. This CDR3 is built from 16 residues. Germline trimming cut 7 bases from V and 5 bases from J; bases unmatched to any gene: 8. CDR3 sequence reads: CASMGGLAGGRETQYF. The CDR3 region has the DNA TGTGCCAGCATGGGGGGACTAGCGGGAGGAAGGGAGACCCAGTACTTC.

In DNA, the CDR3 is TGCAGTGCTAGAGATTCACGGGGAGAGGAGACCCAGTACTTC. This sequence encodes CSARDSRGEETQYF. The chain recombines TRBV20-1 with TRBJ2-5; weak D call: TRBD2 (5 bases). Trimming removed 0 bases at V and 5 bases at J, with 13 bases between. The germline V gene has CDR1 DFQATT and CDR2 SNEGSKA (reference sequence). The CDR3 runs to 14 residues.

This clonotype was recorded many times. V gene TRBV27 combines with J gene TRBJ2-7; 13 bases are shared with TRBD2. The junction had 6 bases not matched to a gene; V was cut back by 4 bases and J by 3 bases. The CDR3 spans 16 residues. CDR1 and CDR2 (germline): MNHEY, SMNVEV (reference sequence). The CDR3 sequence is CASSSQGTSGIYEQYF. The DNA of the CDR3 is TGTGCCAGCAGTTCTCAAGGGACTAGCGGGATCTACGAGCAGTACTTC.

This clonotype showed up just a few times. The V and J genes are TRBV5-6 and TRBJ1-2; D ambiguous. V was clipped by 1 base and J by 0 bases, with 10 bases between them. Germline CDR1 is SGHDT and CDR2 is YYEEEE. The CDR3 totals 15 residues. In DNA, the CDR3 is TGTGCCAGCAGCTTGCGGGCAGCCGCTAACTATGGCTACACCTTC. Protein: CASSLRAAANYGYTF.

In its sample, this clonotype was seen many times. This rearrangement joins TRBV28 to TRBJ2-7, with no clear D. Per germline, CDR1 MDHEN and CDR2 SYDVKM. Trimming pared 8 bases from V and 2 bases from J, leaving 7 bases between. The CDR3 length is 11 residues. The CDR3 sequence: CASSGAYEQYF. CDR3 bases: TGTGCCAGCTCAGGTGCCTACGAGCAGTACTTC.

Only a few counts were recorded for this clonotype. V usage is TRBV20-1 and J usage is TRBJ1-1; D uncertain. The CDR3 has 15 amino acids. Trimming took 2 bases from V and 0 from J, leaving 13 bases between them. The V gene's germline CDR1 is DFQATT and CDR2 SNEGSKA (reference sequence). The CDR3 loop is CSARTVRQMNTEAFF. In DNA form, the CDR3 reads TGCAGTGCTAGAACGGTACGACAAATGAACACTGAAGCTTTCTTT.

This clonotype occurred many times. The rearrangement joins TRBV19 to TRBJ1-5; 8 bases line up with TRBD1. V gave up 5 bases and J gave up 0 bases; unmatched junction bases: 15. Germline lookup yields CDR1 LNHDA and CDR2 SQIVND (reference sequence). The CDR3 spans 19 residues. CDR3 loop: CASSPRSLGQDNSNQPQHF. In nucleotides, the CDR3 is TGTGCCAGTAGTCCCCGTAGCTTGGGACAGGATAATAGCAATCAGCCCCAGCATTTT.

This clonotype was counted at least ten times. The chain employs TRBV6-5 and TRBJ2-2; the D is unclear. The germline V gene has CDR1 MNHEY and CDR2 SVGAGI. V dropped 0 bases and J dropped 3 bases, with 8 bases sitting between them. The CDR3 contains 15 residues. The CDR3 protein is CASSYSSVDTGELFF. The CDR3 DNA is TGTGCCAGCAGTTACTCATCTGTGGACACCGGGGAGCTGTTTTTT.

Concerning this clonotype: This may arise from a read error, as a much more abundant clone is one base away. The CDR3 DNA is TGTGCCAGCAGTTCATTTTGGGACAAGCCCTACGAGCAGTGCTTC. Amino acids: CASSSFWDKPYEQCF. This rearrangement joins TRBV28 to TRBJ2-7, with D maybe TRBD1 (6 bases). The CDR3 consists of 15 residues. Germline-derived CDR1 and CDR2 are MDHEN and SYDVKM. The full variable domain, completed using reference TRBV28 and TRBJ2-7, is DVKVTQSSRYLVKRTGEKVFLECVQDMDHENMFWYRQDPGLGLRLIYFSYDVKMKEKGDIPEGYSVSREKKERFSLILESASTNQTSMYLCASSSFWDKPYEQCFGPGTRLTVT.

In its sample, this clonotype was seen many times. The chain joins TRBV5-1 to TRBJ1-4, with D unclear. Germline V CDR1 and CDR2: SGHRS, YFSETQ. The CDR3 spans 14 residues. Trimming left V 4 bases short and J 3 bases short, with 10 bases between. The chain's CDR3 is CASSMTWANEKLFF. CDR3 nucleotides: TGCGCCAGCAGCATGACCTGGGCTAATGAAAAACTGTTTTTT.

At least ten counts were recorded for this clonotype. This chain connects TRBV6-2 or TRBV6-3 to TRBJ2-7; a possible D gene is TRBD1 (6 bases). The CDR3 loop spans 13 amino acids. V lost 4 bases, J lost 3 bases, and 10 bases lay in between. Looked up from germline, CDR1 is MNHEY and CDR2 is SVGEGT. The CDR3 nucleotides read TGTGCCAGCAGTTCCCTACAGGGCTACGAGCAGTACTTC. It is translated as CASSSLQGYEQYF.

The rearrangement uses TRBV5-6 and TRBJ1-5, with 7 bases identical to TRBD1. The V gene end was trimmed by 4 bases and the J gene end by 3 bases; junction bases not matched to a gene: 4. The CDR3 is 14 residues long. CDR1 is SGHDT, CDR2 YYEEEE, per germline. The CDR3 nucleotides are TGTGCCAGCAGCGTGGGACAGCACAATCAGCCCCAGCATTTT. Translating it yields CASSVGQHNQPQHF.